Below, 18 T cell receptor beta chains from the same sample are listed, as sequenced in a study of CXCR3-negative and CXCR3-positive naive CD8 T cells. Study-level results: Hydrophobicity of TRB CDR3s was greater in CXCR3-positive naive cells than in CXCR3-negative naive cells.

Each TRB cDNA library was prepared by 5' RACE (with UMI labels). TCRdb reprocessed the 5' RACE reads and keeps a single row for each CDR3 protein, giving no DNA. The sample data list 120,000 to 150,000 distinct CDR3 sequences. These receptors' targets are unknown. Sequencing was carried out using naive CXCR3+ CD8+ T cells from blood. The subset was: CD45RO-CCR7+CD27+CD95- naive CD8+ T cells expressing CXCR3 (TNR3+). The receptors shown here come from a human donor in good health. Some clones in this sample may be carry-over from other donors' samples.

The chain links TRBV29-1 to TRBJ2-1. There are 16 residues in the CDR3. The germline CDR1 and CDR2 sequences are SQVTM and ANQGSEA. The CDR3 region is CSVELADRDSYNEQFF.

CDR3: CASSFRTSGSTDTQYF. The chain has TRBV12-3 or TRBV12-4 and TRBJ2-3; TCRdb picks TRBD2, but there is no DNA to check that call. The CDR3 contains 16 residues.

The V gene is TRBV28, the J gene TRBJ2-3; the TCRdb D gene call, TRBD1, has no DNA to confirm it. The CDR3 has 14 residues. Germline CDR1 and CDR2: MDHEN and SYDVKM. This CDR3 reads CASSRQGLKDTQYF.

V usage is TRBV28 and J usage is TRBJ2-3; TCRdb outputs TRBD2, but without DNA this stays unchecked. The CDR3 is made up of 17 amino acids. The germline gives CDR1 MDHEN, CDR2 SYDVKM. The CDR3 sequence is CASSPGLAGGRTDTQYF.

The V call is TRBV14, the J call TRBJ2-5; absent DNA, TCRdb's TRBD1 call cannot be checked. The CDR3 extends over 16 amino acids. CDR1 is SGHDN, CDR2 FVKESK, per germline. The CDR3 reads CASSQEPGLWGETQYF.

V usage is TRBV7-6 and J usage is TRBJ2-7. CDR3 length: 14 residues. Germline V gene data show CDR1 as SGHVS and CDR2 as FNYEAQ. CDR3 residues: CASSLAGNSYEQYF.

V usage is TRBV28 and J usage is TRBJ1-5; TCRdb's assignment of TRBD1 cannot be checked, as there is no DNA. Looked up from germline, CDR1 is MDHEN and CDR2 is SYDVKM. The CDR3 spans 17 residues. The CDR3 spells CASSSWAPGRLVQPQHF.

This chain links TRBV20-1 with TRBJ1-1. Per germline, CDR1 DFQATT and CDR2 SNEGSKA (reference sequence). The CDR3 has 13 amino acids. CDR3 in amino acids: CSAVAVVGTEAFF.

The J gene is TRBJ2-7, the V gene TRBV6-2 or TRBV6-3; lacking DNA, the TRBD2 call made by TCRdb goes unchecked. CDR1 is MNHEY and CDR2 is SVGEGT in the germline V gene. This CDR3 region has 14 residues. CDR3 protein: CASSYPARDYEQYF.

This chain joins TRBV5-6 and TRBJ2-5; TCRdb calls TRBD1, which cannot be checked without DNA. Germline CDR1 and CDR2: SGHDT and YYEEEE. The CDR3 spans 14 residues. This chain's CDR3 is CASSPGTAQETQYF.

V is TRBV7-2 and J is TRBJ2-3; TCRdb returns TRBD2, unconfirmable since there is no DNA. CDR3 length: 18 amino acids. Germline assignment: CDR1 SGHTA and CDR2 FQGNSA. The CDR3 sequence is CASSLGRTPVSWTDTQYF. Full variable domain (remainder filled in from reference TRBV7-2 and TRBJ2-3): GAGVSQSPSNKVTEKGKDVELRCDPISGHTALYWYRQSLGQGLEFLIYFQGNSAPDKSGLPSDRFSAERTGGSVSTLTIQRTQQEDSAVYLCASSLGRTPVSWTDTQYFGPGTRLTVL.

V is TRBV6-4 and J is TRBJ1-1; TCRdb names TRBD1, which stays unverified in the absence of DNA. The CDR3 consists of 12 residues. Germline V lookup: CDR1 MRHNA, CDR2 SNTAGT. The CDR3 is CASSDGGTEAFF.

The chain uses TRBV7-9 and TRBJ2-1; TCRdb lists TRBD1, though no DNA is available to test this call. CDR3 length: 14 amino acids. The germline V gene has CDR1 SEHNR and CDR2 FQNEAQ (reference sequence). The CDR3 protein is CASSPPPPGPEQFF.

The V and J genes are TRBV29-1 and TRBJ2-5; TCRdb outputs TRBD2, but without DNA this stays unchecked. From germline, CDR1 is SQVTM and CDR2 ANQGSEA. The CDR3 totals 13 residues. CDR3 region: CSFQTSGQETQYF.

V usage is TRBV23-1 and J usage is TRBJ1-1; TCRdb's D call, TRBD1, is unchecked because there is no DNA. Being an ORF, TRBV23-1 has a function that is uncertain. This CDR3 contains 16 residues. This CDR3 is CASSQSKGQQNTEAFF.

The rearrangement uses TRBV28 and TRBJ1-1; lacking DNA, the TRBD1 call made by TCRdb goes unchecked. The CDR3 covers 15 residues. Germline loops: CDR1 MDHEN, CDR2 SYDVKM. The CDR3: CASSSPEGGITEAFF.

The chain has TRBV10-3 and TRBJ1-2; TCRdb calls TRBD1, which cannot be checked without DNA. The CDR3 length is 15 residues. CDR1 ENHRY and CDR2 SYGVKD come from the germline V gene. Here the CDR3 reads CAISDEPGNNYGYTF.

The chain combines TRBV7-9 with TRBJ2-3; TCRdb lists TRBD1, though no DNA is available to test this call. The CDR3 loop spans 14 amino acids. Germline CDR1 SEHNR, CDR2 FQNEAQ (reference sequence). The chain's CDR3 is CASSVPLRPDTQYF.